This paragraph covers one T cell receptor (beta chain) sequence. This entry is derived from a study of blood T cell repertoires in COVID-19. Overall study context: T cells, B-cell-depleted T cells, or PBMCs supplied cDNA or gDNA.

The table came from immunoSEQ multiplex PCR; TCRdb's copy has only in-frame clones and leaves some out. The top ten hold about 44% of the sample, which has about 27,000 clones, approximately 84% seen once. The CDR3 has 14 amino acids. V was clipped by 2 bases and J by 3 bases, with 8 bases between them. The germline V gene encodes CDR1 MDHEN and CDR2 SYDVKM. The rearrangement links TRBV28 to TRBJ1-5; D possibly corresponds to TRBD1 (5 bases). Sequenced sample: peripheral blood. The sequence derives from a woman of 80 years or more with acute or convalescent COVID-19. This CDR3 reads CASSLGGLNQPQHF. CDR3 coding DNA: TGTGCCAGCAGTTTAGGGGGACTCAATCAGCCCCAGCATTTT.